Listed here are 26 T cell receptor beta chains from one sample, sequenced in a study of T cells in narcolepsy. Method: immunoSEQ multiplex PCR; TCRdb's copy keeps in-frame clones and lacks some. The table lists around 26,000 clones, 55% to 80% of them singletons, with 9% to 15% in the top ten. The specimen was memory (CD45RA-) CD4+ T cells from blood. The origin of the receptors is a human donor in good health.

The V call is TRBV27, the J call TRBJ2-3; no clear D. The CDR3 runs to 14 residues. V dropped 10 bases and J dropped 1 base, with 15 bases sitting between them. Germline assignment: CDR1 MNHEY and CDR2 SMNVEV (reference sequence). CDR3 in DNA: TGTGCCACCCTGGACCTTCGCGGCACAGATACGCAGTATTTT. This encodes CATLDLRGTDTQYF.

This clone was recorded only once. The chain's CDR3 is CASSLGAGVNEQFF. For the CDR3, the DNA is TGTGCCAGCAGCTTAGGGGCAGGGGTAAATGAGCAGTTCTTC. J is TRBJ2-1 and V is TRBV11-3; TRBD1 is a possible D gene (6 bases). Trimming pared 1 base from V and 7 bases from J, leaving 11 bases between. Per the germline V gene, CDR1 is SGHNT and CDR2 is YENEEA. This CDR3 contains 14 residues. Combining the CDR3 with reference TRBV11-3 and TRBJ2-1 gives the whole variable domain EAGVVQSPRYKIIEKKQPVAFWCNPISGHNTLYWYLQNLGQGPELLIRYENEEAVDDSQLPKDRFSAERLKGVDSTLKIQPAELGDSAVYLCASSLGAGVNEQFFGPGTRLTVL.

This rearrangement joins TRBV5-1 to TRBJ2-7; D is ambiguous. The CDR3 length is 15 residues. CDR1 is SGHRS, CDR2 YFSETQ, per germline. Trimming took 0 bases from V and 0 from J, leaving 10 bases between them. CDR3 in DNA: TGCGCCAGCAGCTTGGGTCCGGGTAGCTCCTACGAGCAGTACTTC. It encodes CASSLGPGSSYEQYF.

This clone was seen a single time. The chain links TRBV6-1 to TRBJ1-5; 7 bases are a match to TRBD1. The CDR3 spans 14 residues. The trim removed 4 bases at V and 5 bases at J, leaving 5 bases unmatched. From germline, CDR1 is MNHNS and CDR2 SASEGT. The CDR3 loop reads CASSGPGGYQPQHF. The CDR3 DNA is TGTGCCAGCAGTGGACCAGGGGGTTATCAGCCCCAGCATTTT.

This clone was seen only a few times. This sequence joins TRBV6-6 and TRBJ1-5; D is undetermined. This CDR3 comprises 13 residues. Germline V CDR1 and CDR2: MNHNY, SVGAGI (reference sequence). V was shortened by 4 bases and J by 7 bases, with 11 bases between the two germline ends. CDR3 loop: CASSSLGGQPQHF. The DNA of the CDR3 is TGTGCCAGCAGTTCCCTCGGAGGGCAGCCCCAGCATTTT.

The chain has TRBV6-1 and TRBJ1-1; TRBD1 is a possible D gene (6 bases). Trimming took off 2 bases at V and 11 bases at J, with 15 bases between the two ends. Germline values: CDR1 MNHNS, CDR2 SASEGT. The CDR3 covers 13 residues. The chain's CDR3 is CASSEWGAERAFF. In nucleotides, the CDR3 is TGTGCCAGCAGTGAATGGGGGGCTGAGCGGGCTTTCTTT.

This chain uses TRBV23-1 with TRBJ1-2, with TRBD1 matching 12 bases. TRBV23-1 is an open reading frame whose function is uncertain. This CDR3 spans 20 amino acids. The junction had 15 bases not matched to a gene; V was cut back by 0 bases and J by 4 bases. CDR3 sequence reads: CASSQSKSGQGAREVYGYTF. In nucleotides, the CDR3 is TGCGCCAGCAGTCAATCAAAGTCGGGACAGGGGGCCCGAGAGGTCTATGGCTACACCTTC.

The chain recombines TRBV7-2 with TRBJ2-1, with D possibly TRBD2 on 6 matching bases. Trimming shortened V by 1 base and J by 5 bases, and 12 bases separated the two germline ends. The CDR3 totals 15 residues. Germline V CDR1 and CDR2: SGHTA, FQGNSA. The CDR3 nucleotides read TGTGCCAGCAGCTTAGTAGCAGGGAGGAACAATGAGCAGTTCTTC. Translation gives CASSLVAGRNNEQFF.

This clone was seen once. The chain links TRBV30 to TRBJ2-3, with TRBD1 matching 7 bases. The germline CDR1 and CDR2 sequences are GTSNPN and SVGIG (reference sequence). CDR3 length: 13 amino acids. With 3 bases clipped from V and 6 bases from J, the junction kept 6 bases outside the gene matches. The CDR3 loop reads CAWRRTGYDTQYF. The CDR3 region has the DNA TGTGCCTGGAGAAGGACAGGCTATGATACGCAGTATTTT.

The chain combines TRBV28 with TRBJ2-7; D is ambiguous. Trimming shortened V by 4 bases and J by 6 bases, and 13 bases separated the two germline ends. The CDR3 is made up of 13 amino acids. The V gene's germline CDR1 is MDHEN and CDR2 SYDVKM. This CDR3 is CASSSGSDGEQYF. Written as DNA, the CDR3 is TGTGCCAGCAGTTCCGGCTCCGACGGCGAGCAGTACTTC.

The V and J genes are TRBV7-2 and TRBJ2-7; D not resolved. The V end lost 1 base, the J end lost 6 bases, and 7 bases lay between the germline ends. In germline, CDR1 is SGHTA, CDR2 FQGNSA. This CDR3 has 12 residues. CDR3 loop: CASSLGLVEQYF. The CDR3 DNA follows: TGTGCCAGCAGCTTAGGGCTAGTCGAGCAGTACTTC.

This chain links TRBV7-9 with TRBJ1-2; D unresolved. The germline gives CDR1 SEHNR, CDR2 FQNEAQ (reference sequence). With 0 bases removed from V and 8 bases from J, the gap between germline ends came to 10 bases. The length of the CDR3 is 13 residues. CDR3 region: CASSLASGNGYTF. The CDR3, as DNA: TGTGCCAGCAGCTTAGCATCTGGGAACGGCTACACCTTC.

As concerns this clone: The same CDR3 also results from other DNA sequences found in this sample. The chain is built from TRBV25-1 and TRBJ1-2; 7 bases are shared with TRBD1. The CDR3 length is 13 residues. After removal of 4 bases from V and 4 bases from J, the junction contained 3 bases not matched to a gene. The germline V gene encodes CDR1 MGHDK and CDR2 SYGVNS. The CDR3 DNA follows: TGTGCCAGCAGTGGTGGGACAGCCTATGGCTACACCTTC. Translated: CASSGGTAYGYTF.

This clone was seen once. V gene TRBV7-9 combines with J gene TRBJ2-7; 7 positions agree with TRBD1. The germline CDR1 and CDR2 sequences are SEHNR and FQNEAQ (reference sequence). Losses at the gene ends were 6 bases for V and 6 bases for J; bases not matched to a gene: 11. The CDR3 totals 14 residues. The CDR3, as DNA: TGTGCCAGCAGTACCCGACAGGGTATCGGCGAGCAGTACTTC. The encoded protein is CASSTRQGIGEQYF. The entire variable domain, with the rest obtained from reference TRBV7-9 and TRBJ2-7, is as follows: DTGVSQNPRHKITKRGQNVTFRCDPISEHNRLYWYRQTLGQGPEFLTYFQNEAQLEKSRLLSDRFSAERPKGSFSTLEIQRTEQGDSAMYLCASSTRQGIGEQYFGPGTRLTVT.

J is TRBJ1-3 and V is TRBV5-6, with no clear D. This CDR3 contains 14 residues. The V and J ends lost 3 bases and 0 bases respectively, with 7 bases between them. The germline V gene has CDR1 SGHDT and CDR2 YYEEEE. The CDR3 DNA is TGTGCCAGCAGCTCCCCAAGCTCTGGAAACACCATATATTTT. Translation gives CASSSPSSGNTIYF.

CDR3 DNA sequence: TGTGCCAGCAGGGGGACCCATGAGCAGTTCTTC. This gives the protein CASRGTHEQFF. The J gene is TRBJ2-1, the V gene TRBV6-1, with D perhaps given as TRBD1 or TRBD2 (5 bases each). Deletions cut 6 bases from V and 8 bases from J, with 8 bases between. The CDR3 totals 11 residues. Germline-derived CDR1 and CDR2 are MNHNS and SASEGT.

This clone has a handful of counts. The chain uses TRBV4-1 and TRBJ2-5, with 7 bases that match TRBD2. The CDR3 spans 16 residues. With 1 base clipped from V and 1 base from J, the junction kept 6 bases outside the gene matches. Per the germline V gene, CDR1 is MGHRA and CDR2 is YSYEKL. The CDR3, as DNA: TGCGCCAGCAGCCAAGTCCCTAGCGGCTTCCAAGAGACCCAGTACTTC. It specifies CASSQVPSGFQETQYF.

This clone has only a few counts. V gene TRBV5-1 combines with J gene TRBJ1-1; D gene ambiguous. Trimming cost V 7 bases and J 0 bases, with 10 bases left between them. The germline V gene encodes CDR1 SGHRS and CDR2 YFSETQ. The CDR3 is 13 residues long. The CDR3 bases are TGCGCCAGCGCAGGAAACATGAACACTGAAGCTTTCTTT. Translation gives CASAGNMNTEAFF.

Here the CDR3 reads CASSLVTEAFF. CDR3 nucleotides: TGTGCCAGCAGCTTGGTCACTGAAGCTTTCTTT. The chain has TRBV7-8 and TRBJ1-1; D unclear. The CDR3 length is 11 residues. Trimming stripped 3 bases from V and 4 bases from J, with 3 bases between. Per germline, CDR1 SGHVS and CDR2 FQNEAQ.

The CDR3 nucleotides are TGTGCCAGTAGTATAGAAGGAGGGAATACGCAGTATTTT. Translating it yields CASSIEGGNTQYF. V and J are TRBV19 and TRBJ2-3; tentative D call: TRBD2 (6 bases). Germline values: CDR1 LNHDA, CDR2 SQIVND (reference sequence). V shed 0 bases and J shed 7 bases, with 8 bases lying between them. The CDR3 runs 13 residues.

CDR3 coding DNA: TGCAGTGCCCCTACCGCCTATGGCTACACCTTC. This gives the protein CSAPTAYGYTF. The rearrangement joins TRBV20-1 to TRBJ1-2; D is unclear. CDR1 is DFQATT and CDR2 is SNEGSKA in the germline V gene (reference sequence). The CDR3 loop spans 11 amino acids. The V and J ends lost 6 bases and 4 bases respectively, with 9 bases between them.

This chain uses TRBV18 with TRBJ2-1, with D hard to call. Germline values: CDR1 KGHSH, CDR2 LQKENI. Trimming left V 2 bases short and J 9 bases short, with 11 bases between. This CDR3 region has 13 residues. This CDR3 reads CASSPSPRSEQFF. The DNA of the CDR3 is TGTGCCAGCTCACCATCGCCCCGTAGTGAGCAGTTCTTC.

V gene TRBV5-5 combines with J gene TRBJ1-2, with 7 nucleotides matching TRBD1. Trimming cost V 0 bases and J 7 bases; bases outside gene matches: 6. CDR1 and CDR2 (germline): SGHKS, YYEKEE (reference sequence). CDR3 length: 14 amino acids. This chain's CDR3 is CASSLAGQSFGYTF. The CDR3 DNA follows: TGTGCCAGCAGCTTGGCGGGACAGTCCTTTGGCTACACCTTC. The variable domain in full, completed from reference TRBV5-5 and TRBJ1-2, reads DAGVTQSPTHLIKTRGQQVTLRCSPISGHKSVSWYQQVLGQGPQFIFQYYEKEERGRGNFPDRFSARQFPNYSSELNVNALLLGDSALYLCASSLAGQSFGYTFGSGTRLTVV.

This clone was seen a single time. This rearrangement joins TRBV14 to TRBJ2-7; D unresolved. V dropped 0 bases and J dropped 6 bases, with 15 bases sitting between them. The CDR3 spans 15 residues. Germline-derived CDR1 and CDR2 are SGHDN and FVKESK. The CDR3 reads CASSQDHGPQFEQYF. The CDR3 coding sequence is TGTGCCAGCAGCCAAGATCATGGACCGCAATTCGAGCAGTACTTC.

This clone was picked up a small number of times. The V call is TRBV7-6, the J call TRBJ2-3; 10 bases map to TRBD2. The V gene's germline CDR1 is SGHVS and CDR2 FNYEAQ. CDR3 size: 14 residues. V was pared by 8 bases and J by 6 bases, with 8 bases of the junction left unmatched. DNA of the CDR3: TGTGCCAGCGGGCTAGCGGGGGTGCAGGATACGCAGTATTTT. It specifies CASGLAGVQDTQYF.

The J gene is TRBJ1-6, the V gene TRBV7-2, with D unresolved. Germline V gives CDR1 SGHTA, CDR2 FQGNSA. The CDR3 totals 12 residues. The ends were cut back, 3 bases at V and 9 bases at J, with 6 bases in the middle. Written as DNA, the CDR3 is TGTGCCAGCAGCTTGGGGTGTTCACCCCTCCACTTT. Translating it yields CASSLGCSPLHF.